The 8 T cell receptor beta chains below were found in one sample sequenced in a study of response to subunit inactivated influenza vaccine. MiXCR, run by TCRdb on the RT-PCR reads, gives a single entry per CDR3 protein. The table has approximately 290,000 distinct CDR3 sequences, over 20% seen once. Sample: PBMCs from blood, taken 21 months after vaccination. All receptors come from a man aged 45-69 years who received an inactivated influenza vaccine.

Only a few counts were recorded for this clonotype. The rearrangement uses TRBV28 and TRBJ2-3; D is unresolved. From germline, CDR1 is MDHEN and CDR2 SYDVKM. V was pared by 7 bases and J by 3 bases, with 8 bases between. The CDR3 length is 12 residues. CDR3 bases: TGTGCCAGCAAACCCCTAACAGATACGCAGTATTTT. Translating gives CASKPLTDTQYF.

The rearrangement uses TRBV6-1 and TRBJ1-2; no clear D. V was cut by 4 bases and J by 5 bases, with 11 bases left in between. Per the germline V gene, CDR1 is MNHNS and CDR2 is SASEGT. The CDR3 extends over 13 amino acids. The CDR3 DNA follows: TGTGCCAGCAGTGCCGGGAGCCAATATGGCTACACCTTC. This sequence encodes CASSAGSQYGYTF.

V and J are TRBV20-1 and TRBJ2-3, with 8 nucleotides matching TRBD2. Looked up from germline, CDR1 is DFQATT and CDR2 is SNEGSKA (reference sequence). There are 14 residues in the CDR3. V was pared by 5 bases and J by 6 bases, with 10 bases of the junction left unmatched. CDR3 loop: CSARTSLDGDTQYF. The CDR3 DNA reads TGCAGTGCTCGGACTAGCCTAGACGGCGATACGCAGTATTTT.

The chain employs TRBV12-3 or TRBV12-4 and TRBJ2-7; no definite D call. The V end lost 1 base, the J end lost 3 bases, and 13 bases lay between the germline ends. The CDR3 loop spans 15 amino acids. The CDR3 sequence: CASSLGPGPGYEQYF. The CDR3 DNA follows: TGTGCCAGCAGTTTAGGTCCCGGGCCCGGCTACGAGCAGTACTTC.

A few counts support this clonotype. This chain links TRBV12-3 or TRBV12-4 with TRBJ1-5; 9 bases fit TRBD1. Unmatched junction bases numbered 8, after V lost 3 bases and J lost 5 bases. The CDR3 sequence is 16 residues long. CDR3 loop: CASSLGLDRGHQPQHF. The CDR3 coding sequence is TGTGCCAGCAGTTTGGGTTTGGACAGGGGACATCAGCCCCAGCATTTT.

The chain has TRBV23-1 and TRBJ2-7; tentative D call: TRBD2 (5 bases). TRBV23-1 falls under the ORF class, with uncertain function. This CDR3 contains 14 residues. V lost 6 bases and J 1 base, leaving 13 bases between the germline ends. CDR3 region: CASSGLLKSYEQYF. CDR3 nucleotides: TGCGCCAGCAGCGGACTCCTTAAATCCTACGAGCAGTACTTC.

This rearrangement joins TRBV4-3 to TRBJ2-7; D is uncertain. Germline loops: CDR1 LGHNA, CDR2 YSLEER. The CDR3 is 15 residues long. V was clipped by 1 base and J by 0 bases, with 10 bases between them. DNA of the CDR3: TGCGCCAGCAGCCAAGCAAGAACGGACTCCTACGAGCAGTACTTC. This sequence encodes CASSQARTDSYEQYF.

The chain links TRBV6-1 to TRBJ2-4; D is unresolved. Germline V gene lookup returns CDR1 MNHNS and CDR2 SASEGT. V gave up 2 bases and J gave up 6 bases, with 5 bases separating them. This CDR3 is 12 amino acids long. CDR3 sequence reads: CASSERLNIQYF. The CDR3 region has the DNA TGTGCCAGCAGTGAACGGCTAAACATTCAGTACTTC.